The clone carrying this T cell receptor (beta chain) was detected only a few times. The CDR3 loop spans 14 amino acids. The germline CDR1 and CDR2 sequences are SGDLS and YYNGEE. V was cut by 5 bases and J by 8 bases, with 19 bases left in between. The data are from a study of blood T cell repertoires in COVID-19. The protocol was immunoSEQ multiplex PCR, while the TCRdb copy is restricted to in-frame clones and leaves out a portion. Found here are approximately 110,000 clones, around 88% of them singletons; the top ten hold 0.75% to 0.9%. The sample consisted of peripheral blood. This receptor was taken from a woman in her forties or fifties with active or convalescent COVID-19. The chain recombines TRBV9 with TRBJ1-2, with D perhaps TRBD1 (6 bases). For the CDR3, the DNA is TGTGCCAGCAGTCCGAGGGAACAGGGTCACGGCTACACCTTC. Residues: CASSPREQGHGYTF.